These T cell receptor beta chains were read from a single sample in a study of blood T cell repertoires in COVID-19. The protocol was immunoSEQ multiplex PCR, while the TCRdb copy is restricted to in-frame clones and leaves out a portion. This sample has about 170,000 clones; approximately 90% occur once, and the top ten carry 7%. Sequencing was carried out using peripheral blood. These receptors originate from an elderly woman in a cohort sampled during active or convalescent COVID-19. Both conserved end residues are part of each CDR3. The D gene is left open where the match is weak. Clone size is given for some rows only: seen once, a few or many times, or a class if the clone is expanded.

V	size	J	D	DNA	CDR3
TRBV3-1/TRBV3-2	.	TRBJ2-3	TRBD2	TGTGCCAGCAGCCAAACACTAGCGGAAGATACGCAGTATTTT	CASSQTLAEDTQYF
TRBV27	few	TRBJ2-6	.	TGTGCCAGCAGCGGCAGGGTAGGACCTGGGGCCAACGTCCTGACTTTC	CASSGRVGPGANVLTF
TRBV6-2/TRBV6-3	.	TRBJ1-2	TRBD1	TGTGCCAGCAGTTTCACCGGGACAGTCTATGGCTACACCTTC	CASSFTGTVYGYTF
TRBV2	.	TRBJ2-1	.	TGTGCCAGCAGTGTTGGAGATCCGGCAACCGGGTTCTTC	CASSVGDPATGFF
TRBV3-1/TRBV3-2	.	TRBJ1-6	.	TGTGCCAGCAGCCTTTCAGACAGGCGCCTACGGAATTCACCCCTCCACTTT	CASSLSDRRLRNSPLHF
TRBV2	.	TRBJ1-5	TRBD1	TGTGCCAGCAGTGGGGGACAGAGCAATCAGCCCCAGCATTTT	CASSGGQSNQPQHF
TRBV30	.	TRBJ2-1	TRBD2	TGTGCCTGGAGCCCCCAAACCGGGACTAGCGGTGTCCTATCCTACAATGAGCAGTTCTTC	CAWSPQTGTSGVLSYNEQFF
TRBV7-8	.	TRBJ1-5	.	TGTGCCAGCAGCTTAAGTCGAGTTTGGGCAGCCTCCAATCAGCCCCAGCATTTT	CASSLSRVWAASNQPQHF
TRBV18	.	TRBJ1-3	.	TGTGCCAGCTCACCAAACAGGAACTCTGGAAACACCATATATTTT	CASSPNRNSGNTIYF
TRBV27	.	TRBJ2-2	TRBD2	TGTGCCAGCACCCTAGCGGGACCGTCCACCGGGGAGCTGTTTTTT	CASTLAGPSTGELFF
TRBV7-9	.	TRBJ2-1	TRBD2	TGTGCCAGCAGCTCCACACACTGGACTAGCGGGGATACATACAATGAGCAGTTCTTC	CASSSTHWTSGDTYNEQFF
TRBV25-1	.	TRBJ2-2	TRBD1	TGTGCCAGCAGTGACTTCGACAGGGTGGACACCGGGGAGCTGTTTTTT	CASSDFDRVDTGELFF
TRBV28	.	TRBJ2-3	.	TGTGCCAGCAGCCCCGGGACTAGCACAGATACGCAGTATTTT	CASSPGTSTDTQYF
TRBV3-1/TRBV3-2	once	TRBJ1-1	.	TGTGCCAGCAGCCAAGTTTCATTGTGGGGCGTCGGGACTGAAGCTTTCTTT	CASSQVSLWGVGTEAFF
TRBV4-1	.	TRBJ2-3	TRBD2	TGCGCCAGCAGCTATCTAGCGGGCACAGATACGCAGTATTTT	CASSYLAGTDTQYF
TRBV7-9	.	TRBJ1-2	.	TGTGCCAGCAGCTTCGACACCGGCTATGGCTACACCTTC	CASSFDTGYGYTF